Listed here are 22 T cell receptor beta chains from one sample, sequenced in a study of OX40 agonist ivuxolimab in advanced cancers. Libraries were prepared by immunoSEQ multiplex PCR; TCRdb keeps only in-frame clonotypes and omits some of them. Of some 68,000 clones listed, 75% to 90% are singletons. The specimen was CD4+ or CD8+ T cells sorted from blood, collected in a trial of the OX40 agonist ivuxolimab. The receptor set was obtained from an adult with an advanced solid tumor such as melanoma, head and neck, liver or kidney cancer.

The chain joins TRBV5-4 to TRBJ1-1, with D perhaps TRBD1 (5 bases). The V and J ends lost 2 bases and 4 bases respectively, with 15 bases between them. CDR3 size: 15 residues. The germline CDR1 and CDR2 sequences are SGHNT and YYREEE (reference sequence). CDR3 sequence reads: CASSFSAGGSTEAFF. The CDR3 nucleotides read TGTGCCAGCAGCTTCTCGGCTGGGGGGAGCACTGAAGCTTTCTTT.

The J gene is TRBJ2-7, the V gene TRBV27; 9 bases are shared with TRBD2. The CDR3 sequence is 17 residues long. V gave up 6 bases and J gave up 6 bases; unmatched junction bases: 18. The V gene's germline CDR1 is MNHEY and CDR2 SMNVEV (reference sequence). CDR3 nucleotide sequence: TGTGCCAGCAGCTCCTGGGCTAGCGGGAAGCCTTGGAGCGAGCAGTACTTC. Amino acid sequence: CASSSWASGKPWSEQYF.

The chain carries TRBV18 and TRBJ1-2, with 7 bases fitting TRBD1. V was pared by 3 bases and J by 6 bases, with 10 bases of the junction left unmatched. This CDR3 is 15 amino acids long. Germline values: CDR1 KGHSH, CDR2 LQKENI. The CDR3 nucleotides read TGTGCCAGCTCACCGAGACAGGGACGCATCGATGGCTACACCTTC. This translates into CASSPRQGRIDGYTF.

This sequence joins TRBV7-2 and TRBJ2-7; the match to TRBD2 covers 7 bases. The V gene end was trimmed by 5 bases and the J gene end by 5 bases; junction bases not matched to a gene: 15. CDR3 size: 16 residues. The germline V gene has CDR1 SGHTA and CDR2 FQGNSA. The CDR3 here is CASSLRSALAVHEQYF. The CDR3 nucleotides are TGTGCCAGCAGCCTACGCTCGGCTCTAGCGGTCCACGAGCAGTACTTC.

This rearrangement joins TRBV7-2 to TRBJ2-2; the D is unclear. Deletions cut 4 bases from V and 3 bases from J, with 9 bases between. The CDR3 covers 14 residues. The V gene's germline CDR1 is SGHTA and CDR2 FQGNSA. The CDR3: CASSWSRDTGELFF. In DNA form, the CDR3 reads TGTGCCAGCAGCTGGTCTCGGGACACCGGGGAGCTGTTTTTT.

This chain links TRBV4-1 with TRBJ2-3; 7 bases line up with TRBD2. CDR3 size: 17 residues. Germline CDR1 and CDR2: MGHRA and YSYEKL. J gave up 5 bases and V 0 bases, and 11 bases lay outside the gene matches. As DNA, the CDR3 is TGCGCCAGCAGCCAAGAGGAGCTGGCGGGAGCGGGAGATACGCAGTATTTT. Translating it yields CASSQEELAGAGDTQYF.

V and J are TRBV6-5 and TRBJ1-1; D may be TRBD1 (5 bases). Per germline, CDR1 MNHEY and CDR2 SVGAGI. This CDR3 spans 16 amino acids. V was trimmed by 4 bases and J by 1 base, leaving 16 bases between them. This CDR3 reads CASSSLSTGGNTEAFF. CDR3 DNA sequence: TGTGCCAGCAGTTCCCTCTCTACGGGGGGGAACACTGAAGCTTTCTTT.

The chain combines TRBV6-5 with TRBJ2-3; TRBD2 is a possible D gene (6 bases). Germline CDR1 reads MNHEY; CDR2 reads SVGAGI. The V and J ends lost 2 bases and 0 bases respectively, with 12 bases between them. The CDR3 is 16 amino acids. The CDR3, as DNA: TGTGCCAGCAGTTACGTGGCGGGGACTAGCACAGATACGCAGTATTTT. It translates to CASSYVAGTSTDTQYF.

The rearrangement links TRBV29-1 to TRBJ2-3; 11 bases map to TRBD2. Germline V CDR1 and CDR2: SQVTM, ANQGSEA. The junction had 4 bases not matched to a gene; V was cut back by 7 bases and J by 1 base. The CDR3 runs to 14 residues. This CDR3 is CSAGSGGGTDTQYF. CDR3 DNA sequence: TGCAGCGCTGGTAGCGGGGGGGGCACAGATACGCAGTATTTT.

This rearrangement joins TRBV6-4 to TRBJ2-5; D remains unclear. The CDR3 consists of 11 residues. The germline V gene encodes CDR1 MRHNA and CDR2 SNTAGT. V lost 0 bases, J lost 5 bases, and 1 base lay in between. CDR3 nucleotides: TGTGCCAGCAGTGACTCTGAGACCCAGTACTTC. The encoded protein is CASSDSETQYF.

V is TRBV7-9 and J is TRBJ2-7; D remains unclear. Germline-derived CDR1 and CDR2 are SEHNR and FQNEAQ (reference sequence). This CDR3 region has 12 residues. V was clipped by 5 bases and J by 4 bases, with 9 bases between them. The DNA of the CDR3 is TGTGCCAGCAGCCCTGAGAGATACGAGCAGTACTTC. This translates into CASSPERYEQYF. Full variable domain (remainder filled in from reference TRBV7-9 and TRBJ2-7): DTGVSQNPRHKITKRGQNVTFRCDPISEHNRLYWYRQTLGQGPEFLTYFQNEAQLEKSRLLSDRFSAERPKGSFSTLEIQRTEQGDSAMYLCASSPERYEQYFGPGTRLTVT.

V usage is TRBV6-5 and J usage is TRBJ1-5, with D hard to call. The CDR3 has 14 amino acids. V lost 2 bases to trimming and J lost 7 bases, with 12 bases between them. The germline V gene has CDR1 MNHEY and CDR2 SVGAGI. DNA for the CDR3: TGTGCCAGCAGTTACGGCACCCCTGGGCAGCCCCAGCATTTT. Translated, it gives CASSYGTPGQPQHF.

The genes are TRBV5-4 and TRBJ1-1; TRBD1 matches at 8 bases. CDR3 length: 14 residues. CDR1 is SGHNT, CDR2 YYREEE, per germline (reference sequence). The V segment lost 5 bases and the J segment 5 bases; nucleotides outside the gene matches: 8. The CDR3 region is CASRLTGGRTEAFF. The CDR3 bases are TGTGCCAGCAGATTAACAGGGGGGAGGACTGAAGCTTTCTTT.

CDR3 amino acids: CASSAPGTGLQPQHF. For the CDR3, the DNA is TGTGCCAGCTCAGCCCCCGGGACAGGACTGCAGCCCCAGCATTTT. The chain employs TRBV18 and TRBJ1-5; 8 bases map to TRBD1. J lost 7 bases, V lost 5 bases, and 10 bases had no gene match. The CDR3 has 15 amino acids. In germline, CDR1 is KGHSH, CDR2 LQKENI.

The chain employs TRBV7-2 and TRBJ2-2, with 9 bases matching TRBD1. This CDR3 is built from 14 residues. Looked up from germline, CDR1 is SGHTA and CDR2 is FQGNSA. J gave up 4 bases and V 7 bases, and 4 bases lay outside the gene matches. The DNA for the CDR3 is TGTGCCAGCAACAACAGGGGGCTCACCGGGGAGCTGTTTTTT. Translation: CASNNRGLTGELFF. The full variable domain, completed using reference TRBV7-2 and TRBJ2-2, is GAGVSQSPSNKVTEKGKDVELRCDPISGHTALYWYRQSLGQGLEFLIYFQGNSAPDKSGLPSDRFSAERTGGSVSTLTIQRTQQEDSAVYLCASNNRGLTGELFFGEGSRLTVL.

The CDR3 here is CASSLNSPSVQETQYF. CDR3 sequence (DNA): TGTGCCAGCAGCTTAAACAGTCCCAGCGTTCAAGAGACCCAGTACTTC. The rearrangement uses TRBV7-3 and TRBJ2-5; D uncertain. Deletions cut 1 base from V and 2 bases from J, with 14 bases between. CDR3 length equals 16 residues. In germline, CDR1 is SGHTA, CDR2 FQGTGA.

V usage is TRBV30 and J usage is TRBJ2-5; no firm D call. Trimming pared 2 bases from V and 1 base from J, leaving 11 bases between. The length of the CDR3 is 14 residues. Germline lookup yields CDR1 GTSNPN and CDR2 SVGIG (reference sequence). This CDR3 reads CAWSFGGAQETQYF. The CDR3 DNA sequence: TGTGCCTGGAGTTTCGGCGGAGCCCAAGAGACCCAGTACTTC.

The CDR3 DNA sequence: TGTGCCAGCAGTGAAATGGGGACAGGCTGGAACACTGAAGCTTTCTTT. Translating gives CASSEMGTGWNTEAFF. The chain combines TRBV6-1 with TRBJ1-1, with 8 bases matching TRBD1. The germline CDR1 and CDR2 sequences are MNHNS and SASEGT. The CDR3 length is 16 residues. J lost 1 base, V lost 2 bases, and 6 bases had no gene match.

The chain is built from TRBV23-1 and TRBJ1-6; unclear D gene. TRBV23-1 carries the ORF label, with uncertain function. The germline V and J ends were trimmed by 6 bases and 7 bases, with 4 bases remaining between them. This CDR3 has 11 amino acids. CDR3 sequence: CASSANSPLHF. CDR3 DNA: TGCGCCAGCAGCGCGAATTCACCCCTCCACTTT.

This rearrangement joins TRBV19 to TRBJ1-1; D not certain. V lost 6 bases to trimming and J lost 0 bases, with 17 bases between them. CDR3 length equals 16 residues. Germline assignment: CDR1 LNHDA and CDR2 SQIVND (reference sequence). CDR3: CASSRPRSRLNTEAFF. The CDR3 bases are TGTGCCAGTAGCCGCCCCAGGTCCCGATTGAACACTGAAGCTTTCTTT.

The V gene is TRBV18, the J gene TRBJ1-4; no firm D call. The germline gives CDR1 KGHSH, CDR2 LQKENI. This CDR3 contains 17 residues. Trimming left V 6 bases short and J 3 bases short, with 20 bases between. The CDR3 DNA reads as TGTGCCAGCTCGTATACCAACGGAGGATCGCCTAATGAAAAACTGTTTTTT. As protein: CASSYTNGGSPNEKLFF.

DNA of the CDR3: TGTGCCAGCAATAGGATGGGGGCGCACGACGAGCAGTACTTC. It is translated as CASNRMGAHDEQYF. The rearrangement joins TRBV27 to TRBJ2-7; TRBD1 might be the D (6 bases). V lost 7 bases, J lost 5 bases, and 18 bases lay in between. Germline lookup yields CDR1 MNHEY and CDR2 SMNVEV (reference sequence). The CDR3 is 14 amino acids.